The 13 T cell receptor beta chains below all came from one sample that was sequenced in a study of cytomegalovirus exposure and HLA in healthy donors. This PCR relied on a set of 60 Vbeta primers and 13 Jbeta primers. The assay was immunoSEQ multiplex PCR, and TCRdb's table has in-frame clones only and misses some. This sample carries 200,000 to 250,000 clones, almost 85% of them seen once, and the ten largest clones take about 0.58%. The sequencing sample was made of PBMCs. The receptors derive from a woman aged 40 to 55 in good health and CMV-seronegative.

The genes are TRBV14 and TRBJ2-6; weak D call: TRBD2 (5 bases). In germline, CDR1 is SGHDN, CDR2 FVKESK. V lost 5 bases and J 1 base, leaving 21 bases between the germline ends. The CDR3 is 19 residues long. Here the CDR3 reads CASSYHGRGPESGANVLTF. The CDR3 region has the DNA TGTGCCAGCAGCTACCATGGGAGAGGGCCAGAATCTGGGGCCAACGTCCTGACTTTC.

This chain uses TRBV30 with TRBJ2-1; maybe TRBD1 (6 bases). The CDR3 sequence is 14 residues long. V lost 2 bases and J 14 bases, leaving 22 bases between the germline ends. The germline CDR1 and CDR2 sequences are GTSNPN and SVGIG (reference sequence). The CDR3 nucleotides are TGTGCCTGGAGTTCCGTCATTAGGGACAAGGGGGAGTTCTTC. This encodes CAWSSVIRDKGEFF.

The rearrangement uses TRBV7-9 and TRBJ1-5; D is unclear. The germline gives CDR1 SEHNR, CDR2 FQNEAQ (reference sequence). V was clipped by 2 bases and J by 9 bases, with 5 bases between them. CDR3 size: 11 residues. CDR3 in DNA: TGTGCCAGCAGCTTATCGGGGCCCCAGCATTTT. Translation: CASSLSGPQHF.

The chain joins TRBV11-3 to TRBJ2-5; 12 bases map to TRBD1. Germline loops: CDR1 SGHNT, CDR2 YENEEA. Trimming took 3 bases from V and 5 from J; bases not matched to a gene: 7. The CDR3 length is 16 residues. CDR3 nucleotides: TGTGCCAGCAGCTTTGGGACAGGGGGCGCGGGGGAGACCCAGTACTTC. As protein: CASSFGTGGAGETQYF.

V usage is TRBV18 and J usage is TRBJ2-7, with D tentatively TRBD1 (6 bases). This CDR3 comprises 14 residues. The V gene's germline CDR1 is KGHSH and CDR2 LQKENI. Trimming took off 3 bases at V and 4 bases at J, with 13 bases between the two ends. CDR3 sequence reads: CASSPGAGEYEQYF. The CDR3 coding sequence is TGTGCCAGCTCACCGGGGGCAGGGGAATACGAGCAGTACTTC.

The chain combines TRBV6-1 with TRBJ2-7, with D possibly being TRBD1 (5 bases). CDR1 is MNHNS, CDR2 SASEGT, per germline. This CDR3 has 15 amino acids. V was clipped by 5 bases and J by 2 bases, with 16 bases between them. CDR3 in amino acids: CASSSRTRAPYEQYF. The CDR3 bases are TGTGCCAGCAGTTCCCGGACACGGGCCCCCTACGAGCAGTACTTC.

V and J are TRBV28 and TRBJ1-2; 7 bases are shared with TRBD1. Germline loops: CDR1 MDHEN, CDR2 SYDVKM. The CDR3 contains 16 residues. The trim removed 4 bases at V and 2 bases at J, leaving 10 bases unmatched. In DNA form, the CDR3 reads TGTGCCAGCAGTTCCCCCTCAGGGGGGAAGAACTATGGCTACACCTTC. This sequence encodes CASSSPSGGKNYGYTF.

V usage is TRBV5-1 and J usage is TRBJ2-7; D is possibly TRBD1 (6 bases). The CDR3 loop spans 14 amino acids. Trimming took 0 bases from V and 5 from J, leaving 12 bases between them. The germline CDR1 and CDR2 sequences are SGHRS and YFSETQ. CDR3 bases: TGCGCCAGCAGCTTGGCCAGGGGTAACAACGAGCAGTACTTC. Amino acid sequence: CASSLARGNNEQYF. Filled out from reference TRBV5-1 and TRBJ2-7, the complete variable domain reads KAGVTQTPRYLIKTRGQQVTLSCSPISGHRSVSWYQQTPGQGLQFLFEYFSETQRNKGNFPGRFSGRQFSNSRSEMNVSTLELGDSALYLCASSLARGNNEQYFGPGTRLTVT.

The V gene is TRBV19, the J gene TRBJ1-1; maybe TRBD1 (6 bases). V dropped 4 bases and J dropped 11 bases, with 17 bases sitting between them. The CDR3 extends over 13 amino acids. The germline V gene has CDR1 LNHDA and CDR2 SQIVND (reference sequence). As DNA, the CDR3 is TGTGCCAGTAGTAACGACAAAACAGGGAAGGCTTTCTTT. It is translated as CASSNDKTGKAFF.

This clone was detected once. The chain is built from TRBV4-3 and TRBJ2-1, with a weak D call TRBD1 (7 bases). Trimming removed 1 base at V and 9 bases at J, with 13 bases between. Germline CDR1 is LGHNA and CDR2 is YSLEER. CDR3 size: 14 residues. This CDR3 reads CASSQGSRGAEQFF. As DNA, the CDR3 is TGCGCCAGCAGCCAAGGCTCCAGGGGGGCTGAGCAGTTCTTC.

The CDR3 protein is CASSFPGTRAIKTEAFF. CDR3 sequence (DNA): TGTGCCAGCAGTTTTCCCGGAACCAGGGCTATAAAAACTGAAGCTTTCTTT. This rearrangement joins TRBV28 to TRBJ1-1, with D tentatively TRBD1 (5 bases). The CDR3 length is 17 residues. Trimming took 3 bases from V and 5 from J, leaving 22 bases between them. Germline CDR1 reads MDHEN; CDR2 reads SYDVKM.

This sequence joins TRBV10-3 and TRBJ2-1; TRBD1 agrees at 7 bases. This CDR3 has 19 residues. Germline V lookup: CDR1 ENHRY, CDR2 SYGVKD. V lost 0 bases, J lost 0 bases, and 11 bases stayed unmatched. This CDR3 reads CAISESGSGQKSSYNEQFF. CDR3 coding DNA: TGTGCCATCAGTGAGTCGGGATCGGGACAGAAAAGCTCCTACAATGAGCAGTTCTTC.

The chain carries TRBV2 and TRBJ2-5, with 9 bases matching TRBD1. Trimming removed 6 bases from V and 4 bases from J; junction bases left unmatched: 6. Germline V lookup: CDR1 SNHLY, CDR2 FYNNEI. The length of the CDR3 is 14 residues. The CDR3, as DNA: TGTGCCAGCAGCCAGGACAGGGGACCAGAGACCCAGTACTTC. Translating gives CASSQDRGPETQYF. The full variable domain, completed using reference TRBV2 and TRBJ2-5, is EPEVTQTPSHQVTQMGQEVILRCVPISNHLYFYWYRQILGQKVEFLVSFYNNEISEKSEIFDDQFSVERPDGSNFTLKIRSTKLEDSAMYFCASSQDRGPETQYFGPGTRLLVL.